Each of the 25 T cell receptor beta chains below was sequenced from the same sample in a study of cytomegalovirus exposure and HLA in healthy donors. With 60 Vbeta and 13 Jbeta primers, the PCR was carried out. This table comes from immunoSEQ multiplex PCR, and its TCRdb copy is limited to in-frame clones, with some not included. The profile shows roughly 150,000 clones, around 86% of them singletons. Sequencing was carried out using PBMCs. Source of these receptors: a girl aged 2-9 years in good health and CMV-seropositive.

This clone showed up just a few times. V and J are TRBV4-2 and TRBJ2-3, with TRBD2 identical over 14 bases. The CDR3 extends over 18 amino acids. J lost 1 base, V lost 1 base, and 4 bases had no gene match. Germline CDR1 is LGHNA and CDR2 is YNFKEQ. The CDR3: CASSQGLAGGPGTDTQYF. The CDR3 nucleotides read TGTGCCAGCAGCCAAGGACTAGCGGGAGGGCCGGGCACAGATACGCAGTATTTT.

The chain uses TRBV29-1 and TRBJ2-1; tentatively, D is TRBD1 (6 bases). Germline values: CDR1 SQVTM, CDR2 ANQGSEA. The length of the CDR3 is 16 residues. V shed 4 bases and J shed 9 bases, with 25 bases lying between them. The CDR3 is CSVASWGQGSTGEQFF. The CDR3 coding sequence is TGCAGCGTTGCCAGCTGGGGGCAGGGGAGTACGGGTGAGCAGTTCTTC.

This sequence joins TRBV28 and TRBJ2-4; 7 nucleotides match TRBD2. Germline CDR1 and CDR2: MDHEN and SYDVKM. Germline trimming cut 3 bases from V and 6 bases from J; bases unmatched to any gene: 5. The length of the CDR3 is 14 residues. In DNA form, the CDR3 reads TGTGCCAGCAGTTTGGGGGACTACCGAAACATTCAGTACTTC. It is translated as CASSLGDYRNIQYF. The full variable domain, with the rest looked up from reference TRBV28 and TRBJ2-4, is DVKVTQSSRYLVKRTGEKVFLECVQDMDHENMFWYRQDPGLGLRLIYFSYDVKMKEKGDIPEGYSVSREKKERFSLILESASTNQTSMYLCASSLGDYRNIQYFGAGTRLSVL.

This rearrangement joins TRBV4-1 to TRBJ1-5, with a possible D match to TRBD1 (6 bases). The germline V gene encodes CDR1 MGHRA and CDR2 YSYEKL. Trimming pared 4 bases from V and 2 bases from J, leaving 21 bases between. The CDR3 extends over 18 amino acids. The CDR3 loop is CASSLHPRGSYGNQPQHF. CDR3 coding DNA: TGCGCCAGCAGCCTCCACCCTAGGGGGTCGTACGGCAATCAGCCCCAGCATTTT.

This chain connects TRBV5-4 to TRBJ2-5; TRBD2 aligns across 7 bases. Germline lookup yields CDR1 SGHNT and CDR2 YYREEE (reference sequence). This CDR3 contains 14 residues. The J segment lost 4 bases and the V segment lost 0 bases, leaving 3 bases of the junction unmatched. CDR3 sequence (DNA): TGTGCCAGCAGCTTGGACCCTAGCGGAGAGACCCAGTACTTC. This codes for CASSLDPSGETQYF.

This chain connects TRBV2 to TRBJ1-4, with a possible D match to TRBD1 (5 bases). The CDR3 contains 14 residues. The V end lost 6 bases, the J end lost 3 bases, and 11 bases lay between the germline ends. CDR1 and CDR2 from the germline V gene are SNHLY and FYNNEI. CDR3 region: CASREGPSNEKLFF. As DNA, the CDR3 is TGTGCCAGCAGGGAGGGACCTTCTAATGAAAAACTGTTTTTT.

The genes are TRBV6-1 and TRBJ2-5, with a possible D match to TRBD1 (5 bases). The J call is in doubt because the DNA end fits TRBJ2-7 better. This CDR3 spans 15 amino acids. CDR1 is MNHNS, CDR2 SASEGT, per germline. The CDR3 DNA reads as TGTGCCAGCAGTGAAGGGCAGGGTAGCTCCTACGAGCAGTACTTC. The encoded protein is CASSEGQGSSYEQYF.

The V gene is TRBV5-1, the J gene TRBJ1-3, with TRBD1 identical over 7 bases. There are 16 residues in the CDR3. The germline V gene encodes CDR1 SGHRS and CDR2 YFSETQ. The V gene end was trimmed by 2 bases and the J gene end by 1 base; junction bases not matched to a gene: 6. The CDR3 here is CASSLGTVISGNTIYF. In nucleotides, the CDR3 is TGCGCCAGCAGCTTAGGGACAGTCATATCTGGAAACACCATATATTTT.

This rearrangement joins TRBV5-8 to TRBJ2-5; tentative D call: TRBD1 (6 bases). CDR1 and CDR2 from the germline V gene are SGHTS and YDEGEE. The CDR3 has 14 amino acids. V was pared by 0 bases and J by 7 bases, with 13 bases between. CDR3 DNA sequence: TGTGCCAGCAGCTTGGATCCAGGGGCCGGGACCCAGTACTTC. Its translation: CASSLDPGAGTQYF.

This chain joins TRBV9 and TRBJ2-6; D might be TRBD2 (7 bases). Per germline, CDR1 SGDLS and CDR2 YYNGEE. The CDR3 is 22 residues long. The V end was cut by 4 bases, the J end by 0 bases, with 29 bases between. The CDR3 sequence: CASSLNPRGGGQPSSGANVLTF. The CDR3 nucleotides are TGTGCCAGCAGCCTTAATCCAAGGGGAGGGGGGCAGCCTAGCTCTGGGGCCAACGTCCTGACTTTC. Variable domain in full (rest from reference TRBV9 and TRBJ2-6): DSGVTQTPKHLITATGQRVTLRCSPRSGDLSVYWYQQSLDQGLQFLIQYYNGEERAKGNILERFSAQQFPDLHSELNLSSLELGDSALYFCASSLNPRGGGQPSSGANVLTFGAGSRLTVL.

The V and J genes are TRBV27 and TRBJ1-2; 9 nucleotides align to TRBD1. V trimming: 7 bases; J trimming: 3 bases; junction bases outside the gene matches: 15. Germline loops: CDR1 MNHEY, CDR2 SMNVEV (reference sequence). The CDR3 runs 17 residues. CDR3 bases: TGTGCCAGCACCACCCGGGACAGGGCCTTAGGGGACTATGGCTACACCTTC. Translated, it gives CASTTRDRALGDYGYTF.

V and J are TRBV5-1 and TRBJ2-7, with 7 positions matching TRBD2. Trimming took 1 base from V and 0 from J; bases not matched to a gene: 1. CDR1 SGHRS and CDR2 YFSETQ come from the germline V gene. The CDR3 contains 14 residues. The CDR3 DNA sequence: TGCGCCAGCAGCTTGCGGGAGGCCTCCTACGAGCAGTACTTC. Amino acids: CASSLREASYEQYF.

This clone has a handful of counts. The rearrangement links TRBV4-1 to TRBJ1-1; possible D gene TRBD1, 5 bases. Trimming shortened V by 0 bases and J by 5 bases, and 16 bases separated the two germline ends. Germline-derived CDR1 and CDR2 are MGHRA and YSYEKL. The CDR3 covers 16 residues. CDR3 bases: TGCGCCAGCAGCCAAGATTTCGGCAGGGTAGGAACTGAAGCTTTCTTT. This encodes CASSQDFGRVGTEAFF.

The rearrangement uses TRBV9 and TRBJ1-4; D is undetermined. The CDR3 covers 16 residues. CDR1 and CDR2 from the germline V gene are SGDLS and YYNGEE. Trimming pared 0 bases from V and 4 bases from J, leaving 13 bases between. The DNA of the CDR3 is TGTGCCAGCAGCGTAGGTTTACAGAGTCTTAATGAAAAACTGTTTTTT. It encodes CASSVGLQSLNEKLFF.

Here the CDR3 reads CASSLVPTSGYEQYF. The CDR3 DNA reads as TGCGCCAGCAGCTTGGTACCGACTAGCGGCTACGAGCAGTACTTC. The V and J genes are TRBV5-1 and TRBJ2-7; 9 bases are shared with TRBD2. Germline assignment: CDR1 SGHRS and CDR2 YFSETQ. V gave up 0 bases and J gave up 3 bases; unmatched junction bases: 4. The CDR3 runs to 15 residues.

This clone appeared a single time. The J gene is TRBJ2-1, the V gene TRBV29-1; possibly TRBD1 for D (6 bases). Germline V lookup: CDR1 SQVTM, CDR2 ANQGSEA. The CDR3 length is 13 residues. The V and J ends lost 6 bases and 5 bases respectively, with 14 bases between them. CDR3 sequence: CSVTDSTHNEQFF. CDR3 DNA: TGCAGCGTCACGGACAGCACCCACAATGAGCAGTTCTTC.

The rearrangement joins TRBV6-1 to TRBJ2-1; unclear D gene. The CDR3 totals 13 residues. Germline lookup yields CDR1 MNHNS and CDR2 SASEGT. The V gene lost 9 bases and the J gene lost 0 bases, with 9 bases spanning the gap. The CDR3 reads CASEYLSYNEQFF. CDR3 nucleotide sequence: TGTGCCAGTGAGTATCTCTCCTACAATGAGCAGTTCTTC.

The chain has TRBV27 and TRBJ2-1; 8 bases agree with TRBD2. Germline V gene lookup returns CDR1 MNHEY and CDR2 SMNVEV (reference sequence). V lost 3 bases to trimming and J lost 8 bases; unmatched junction nucleotides: 3. The CDR3 length is 13 residues. The CDR3 loop is CASSFREGDEQFF. The DNA for the CDR3 is TGTGCCAGCAGTTTCCGGGAGGGAGATGAGCAGTTCTTC.

The chain links TRBV28 to TRBJ2-7; 8 bases are shared with TRBD1. V shed 6 bases, J shed 3 bases, and the junction held 10 bases outside the gene matches. From germline, CDR1 is MDHEN and CDR2 SYDVKM. CDR3 length equals 15 residues. The DNA of the CDR3 is TGTGCCAGCAGCCAAATCATCACAGGGGGCTACGAGCAGTACTTC. It translates to CASSQIITGGYEQYF.

The gene calls are TRBV30 and TRBJ2-5, with unresolved D. The CDR3 has 16 amino acids. Germline CDR1 reads GTSNPN; CDR2 reads SVGIG (reference sequence). V gave up 0 bases and J gave up 4 bases, with 18 bases separating them. CDR3 bases: TGTGCCTGGAGTGTAATTATTTTTTCAGATTTAGAGACCCAGTACTTC. Protein: CAWSVIIFSDLETQYF.

The V gene is TRBV6-1, the J gene TRBJ2-3; 10 nucleotides line up with TRBD2. The CDR3 length is 17 residues. The trim removed 1 base at V and 4 bases at J, leaving 8 bases unmatched. CDR1 is MNHNS and CDR2 is SASEGT in the germline V gene. Here the CDR3 reads CASSEELGLAGADTQYF. The DNA for the CDR3 is TGTGCCAGCAGTGAAGAATTGGGGCTAGCGGGAGCAGATACGCAGTATTTT.

The chain links TRBV11-2 to TRBJ2-1; a weak D match, TRBD2 (5 bases). The CDR3 contains 15 residues. The V gene's germline CDR1 is SGHAT and CDR2 FQNNGV. The ends were cut back, 5 bases at V and 6 bases at J, with 17 bases in the middle. The CDR3 reads CASSRAMRDGNEQFF. For the CDR3, the DNA is TGTGCCAGCAGCCGGGCGATGAGGGATGGCAATGAGCAGTTCTTC.

Details on this clone: The junction departs from the called germline gene at one end, perhaps through a read error. Other DNA sequences in the same sample also yield this CDR3. The chain is built from TRBV30 and TRBJ1-5; perhaps TRBD1 as D (5 bases). Germline V gene data show CDR1 as GTSNPN and CDR2 as SVGIG (reference sequence). This CDR3 spans 15 amino acids. DNA for the CDR3: TGTGCCTGGAGTGTACTGGGGCAACCGAATCAGCCCCAGCACTTT. Residues: CAWSVLGQPNQPQHF.

The gene calls are TRBV29-1 and TRBJ2-1, with a tentative D call TRBD2 (5 bases). Germline CDR1 SQVTM, CDR2 ANQGSEA. The CDR3 runs to 13 residues. With 5 bases removed from V and 0 bases from J, the gap between germline ends came to 8 bases. The CDR3 sequence is CSVIRDSYNEQFF. The CDR3 DNA follows: TGCAGCGTTATCCGGGACTCCTACAATGAGCAGTTCTTC.

The chain employs TRBV4-1 and TRBJ1-5; 7 bases align to TRBD1. The CDR3 is 14 amino acids. V lost 4 bases, J lost 5 bases, and 5 bases stayed unmatched. CDR1 MGHRA and CDR2 YSYEKL come from the germline V gene. DNA for the CDR3: TGCGCCAGCAGCCCACAGGGGTGGGATCAGCCCCAGCATTTT. It yields the protein CASSPQGWDQPQHF.